This T cell receptor (beta chain) was identified during a study of post-analysis software for immune sequencing data. The CDR3 length is 15 residues. CDR1 DFQATT and CDR2 SNEGSKA come from the germline V gene (reference sequence). The ends lost 1 base at V and 5 bases at J; junction bases unmatched: 6. Study-wide findings and caveats: Patients used about 5 TRBV segments, including TRBV5-6, TRBV5-1 and TRBV20-1, more often than controls.

On this clonotype itself: The antigen remains undetermined.

TCR beta cDNA libraries had unique molecular identifiers. Using its own MiXCR run on the PCR reads, TCRdb lists one record per CDR3 protein. The sample contains about half a million distinct CDR3 sequences, 30% to 40% of which appear only once. The sample was blood. This chain uses TRBV20-1 with TRBJ1-2; TRBD1 agrees at 11 bases. This TCR was recovered from a girl aged 2 to 17 with multiple sclerosis. The CDR3 region has the DNA TGCAGTGCTAGAGTACCGGGACAGGGGGGATATGGCTACACCTTC. Translation: CSARVPGQGGYGYTF.